This T cell receptor beta chain originates from a study of T cell responses to AZD1222 COVID-19 vaccine. Findings of the study overall: Only a handful of AZD1222 recipients, more than 5 in all, had baseline seropositivity. Unmutated variant regions are reportedly the target of nearly half of TCRs that are spike-specific.

Using immunoSEQ multiplex PCR, the repertoire was profiled, and TCRdb retains in-frame clones only, with some absent. The sample lists 100,000 to 140,000 clones; around 90% were seen once. This CDR3 region has 16 residues. The germline CDR1 and CDR2 sequences are KGHSH and LQKENI. Trimming removed 4 bases at V and 2 bases at J, with 18 bases between. Concerning this clone itself: Its antigen remains unknown.

This TCR was recovered from an adult in good health. This sequence joins TRBV18 and TRBJ2-7, with TRBD2 as a possible D gene (5 bases). The input for sequencing was peripheral blood, taken on day 0 of AZD1222 vaccination. The CDR3 here is CASSRERTSSAYEQYF. CDR3 DNA sequence: TGTGCCAGCTCACGAGAGAGGACTTCCTCGGCCTACGAGCAGTACTTC.